These 9 T cell receptor beta chains originate from one sample sequenced in a study of T cell repertoires in cytomegalovirus infection. The antigens for these receptors are not known. TCRdb recomputed calls from the reads with MiXCR, one row per CDR3 protein. There are approximately 110,000 distinct CDR3 sequences in the sample; over 30% occur only once, and 35% to 50% lies in the top ten. The source material was CD8+ T cells from cultured PBMCs, sampled from culture after CMV antigen stimulation. The receptors were gathered from a human donor in good health (CMV status not recorded). Some clones in this sample may be carry-over from other donors' samples.

The chain links TRBV4-2 to TRBJ1-2; possible D gene TRBD1, 6 bases. This CDR3 is 16 amino acids long. Germline CDR1 reads LGHNA; CDR2 reads YNFKEQ. The germline V and J ends were trimmed by 0 bases and 4 bases, with 15 bases remaining between them. The CDR3, as DNA: TGTGCCAGCAGCCAAGATCCGGGGACAATGATCTATGGCTACACCTTC. It codes for CASSQDPGTMIYGYTF.

The J gene is TRBJ1-3, the V gene TRBV7-9, with D possibly matching TRBD1 (5 bases). V shed 1 base and J shed 0 bases, with 16 bases lying between them. The CDR3 spans 18 residues. Germline CDR1 reads SEHNR; CDR2 reads FQNEAQ (reference sequence). CDR3 residues: CASSLVGRDSFSGNTIYF. Here the CDR3 DNA reads TGTGCCAGCAGCTTAGTAGGGCGGGACTCATTCTCTGGAAACACCATATATTTT.

This clonotype was recorded once. The chain uses TRBV3-1 and TRBJ2-1; D gene uncertain. The CDR3 totals 17 residues. The V end was cut by 0 bases, the J end by 2 bases, with 14 bases between. Germline assignment: CDR1 LGHDT and CDR2 YNNKEL (reference sequence). CDR3 DNA sequence: TGTGCCAGCAGCCAAGACGTGGTTGGTGAAGCCTACAATGAGCAGTTCTTC. The encoded protein is CASSQDVVGEAYNEQFF.

This clonotype showed up just a few times. As DNA, the CDR3 is TGTGCCAGCAGAGCCAATAGACAGGGGCCAGAAGCTTTCTTT. This sequence encodes CASRANRQGPEAFF. The chain couples TRBV11-2 to TRBJ1-1; 8 bases are a match to TRBD1. The V gene's germline CDR1 is SGHAT and CDR2 FQNNGV. This CDR3 is 14 amino acids long. The V segment lost 6 bases and the J segment 8 bases; nucleotides outside the gene matches: 11.

The CDR3 spells CATEFLEAAVRPGNTIYF. The CDR3 coding sequence is TGTGCCACCGAATTCCTAGAGGCAGCGGTTAGGCCTGGAAACACCATATATTTT. The chain joins TRBV12-3 or TRBV12-4 to TRBJ1-3; D unresolved. Between the trimmed V and J ends, which lost 10 bases and 2 bases, there was a span of 27 bases. The CDR3 is 18 residues long.

V is TRBV27 and J is TRBJ2-3, with D perhaps TRBD1 (5 bases). V shed 0 bases and J shed 0 bases, with 13 bases lying between them. This CDR3 has 17 amino acids. Germline V gene lookup returns CDR1 MNHEY and CDR2 SMNVEV (reference sequence). The CDR3 DNA follows: TGTGCCAGCAGTTTATCGATTCTGACAGCTAGCACAGATACGCAGTATTTT. This gives the protein CASSLSILTASTDTQYF.

Here the CDR3 reads CSARRTSGGHTDTQYF. CDR3 nucleotide sequence: TGCAGTGCTAGACGGACTAGCGGGGGCCACACAGATACGCAGTATTTT. The chain has TRBV20-1 and TRBJ2-3; 13 bases align to TRBD2. Germline values: CDR1 DFQATT, CDR2 SNEGSKA (reference sequence). This CDR3 comprises 16 residues. Trimming cost V 2 bases and J 2 bases; bases outside gene matches: 4.

This clonotype occurred a few times. The CDR3 is CASSLYPTRSRATAPIYNEQFF. In nucleotides, the CDR3 is TGTGCCAGCAGTCTATATCCCACACGAAGTCGTGCGACAGCCCCGATCTACAATGAGCAGTTCTTC. This chain uses TRBV6-1 with TRBJ2-1, with a tentative D call TRBD1 (5 bases). The CDR3 length is 22 residues. Trimming cost V 5 bases and J 3 bases, with 35 bases left between them. CDR1 MNHNS and CDR2 SASEGT come from the germline V gene.

The chain carries TRBV2 and TRBJ1-3; possible D gene TRBD1, 5 bases. CDR1 and CDR2 from the germline V gene are SNHLY and FYNNEI. This CDR3 region has 16 residues. Trimming cost V 10 bases and J 0 bases, with 19 bases left between them. DNA for the CDR3: TGTGCCACCCTTAGCCCGGGGGGTTCCTCTGGAAACACCATATATTTT. Protein product: CATLSPGGSSGNTIYF.